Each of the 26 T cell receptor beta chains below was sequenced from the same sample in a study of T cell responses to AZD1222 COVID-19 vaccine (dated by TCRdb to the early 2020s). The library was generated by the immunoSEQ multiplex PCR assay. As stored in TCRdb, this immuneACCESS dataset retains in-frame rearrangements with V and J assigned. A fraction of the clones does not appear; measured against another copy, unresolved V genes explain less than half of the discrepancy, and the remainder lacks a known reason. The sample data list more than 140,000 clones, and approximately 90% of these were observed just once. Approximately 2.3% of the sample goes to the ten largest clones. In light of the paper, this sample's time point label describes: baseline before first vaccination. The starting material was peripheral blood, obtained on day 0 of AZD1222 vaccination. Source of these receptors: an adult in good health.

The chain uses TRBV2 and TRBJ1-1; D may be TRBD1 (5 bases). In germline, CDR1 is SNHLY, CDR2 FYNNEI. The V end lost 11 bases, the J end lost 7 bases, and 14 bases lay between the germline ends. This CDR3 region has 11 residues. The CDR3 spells CAAGGVGEAFF. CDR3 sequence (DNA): TGTGCCGCTGGGGGGGTGGGTGAAGCTTTCTTT.

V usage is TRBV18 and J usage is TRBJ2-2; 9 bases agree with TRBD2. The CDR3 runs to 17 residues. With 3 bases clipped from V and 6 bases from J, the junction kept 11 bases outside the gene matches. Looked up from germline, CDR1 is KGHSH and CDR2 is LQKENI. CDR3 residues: CASSPTGLARSAGELFF. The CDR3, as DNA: TGTGCCAGCTCACCGACGGGACTAGCTAGGTCTGCCGGGGAGCTGTTTTTT.

The CDR3 sequence is CASSLVAGGPYEQYF. Here the CDR3 DNA reads TGTGCCAGCAGCTTAGTTGCGGGAGGGCCCTACGAGCAGTACTTC. The chain carries TRBV7-2 and TRBJ2-7; 9 bases match TRBD2. V was clipped by 1 base and J by 2 bases; unmatched bases: 3. The CDR3 sequence is 15 residues long. Germline CDR1 and CDR2: SGHTA and FQGNSA.

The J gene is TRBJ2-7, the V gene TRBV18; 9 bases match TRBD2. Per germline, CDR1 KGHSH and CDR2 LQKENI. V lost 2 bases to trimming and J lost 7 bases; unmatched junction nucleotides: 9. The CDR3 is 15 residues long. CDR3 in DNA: TGTGCCAGCTCACCAAGGACTAGCGCCTCCTTTGAGCAGTACTTC. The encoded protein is CASSPRTSASFEQYF. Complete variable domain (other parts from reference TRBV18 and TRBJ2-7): NAGVMQNPRHLVRRRGQEARLRCSPMKGHSHVYWYRQLPEEGLKFMVYLQKENIIDESGMPKERFSAEFPKEGPSILRIQQVVRGDSAAYFCASSPRTSASFEQYFGPGTRLTVT.

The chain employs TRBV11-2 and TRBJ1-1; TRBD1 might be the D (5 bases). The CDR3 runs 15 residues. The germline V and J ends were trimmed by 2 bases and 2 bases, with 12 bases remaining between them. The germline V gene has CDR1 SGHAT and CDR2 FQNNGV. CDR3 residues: CASSLMAGANTEAFF. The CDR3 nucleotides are TGTGCCAGCAGCTTAATGGCCGGGGCAAACACTGAAGCTTTCTTT. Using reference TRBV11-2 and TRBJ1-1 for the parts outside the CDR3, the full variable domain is EAGVAQSPRYKIIEKRQSVAFWCNPISGHATLYWYQQILGQGPKLLIQFQNNGVVDDSQLPKDRFSAERLKGVDSTLKIQPAKLEDSAVYLCASSLMAGANTEAFFGQGTRLTVV.

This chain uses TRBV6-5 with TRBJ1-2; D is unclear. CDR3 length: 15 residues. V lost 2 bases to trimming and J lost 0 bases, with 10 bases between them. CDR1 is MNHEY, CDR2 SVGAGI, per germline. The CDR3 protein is CASSYGQPANYGYTF. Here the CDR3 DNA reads TGTGCCAGCAGTTACGGGCAGCCCGCTAACTATGGCTACACCTTC.

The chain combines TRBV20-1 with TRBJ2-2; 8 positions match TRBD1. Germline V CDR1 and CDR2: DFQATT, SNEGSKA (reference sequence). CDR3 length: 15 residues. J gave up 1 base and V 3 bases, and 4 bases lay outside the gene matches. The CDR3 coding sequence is TGCAGTGCTAGTAGACAGGGGAGGAACACCGGGGAGCTGTTTTTT. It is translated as CSASRQGRNTGELFF.

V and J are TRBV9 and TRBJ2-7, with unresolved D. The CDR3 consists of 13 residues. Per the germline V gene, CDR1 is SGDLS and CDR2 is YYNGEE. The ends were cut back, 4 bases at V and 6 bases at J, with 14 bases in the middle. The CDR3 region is CASSPQPWSEQYF. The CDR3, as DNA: TGTGCCAGCAGCCCACAACCCTGGAGCGAGCAGTACTTC.

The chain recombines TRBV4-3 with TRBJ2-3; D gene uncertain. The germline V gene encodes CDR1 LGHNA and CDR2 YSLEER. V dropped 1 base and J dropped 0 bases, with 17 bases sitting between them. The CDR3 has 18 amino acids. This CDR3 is CASSQALTWGSSTDTQYF. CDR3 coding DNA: TGCGCCAGCAGCCAAGCCCTGACTTGGGGAAGCAGCACAGATACGCAGTATTTT.

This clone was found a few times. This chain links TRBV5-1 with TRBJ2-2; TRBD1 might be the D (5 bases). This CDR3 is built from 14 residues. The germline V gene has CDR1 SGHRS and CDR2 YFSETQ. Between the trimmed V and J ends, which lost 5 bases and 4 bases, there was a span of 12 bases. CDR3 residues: CASSHGHSTGELFF. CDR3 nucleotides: TGCGCCAGCAGTCATGGACACTCCACCGGGGAGCTGTTTTTT. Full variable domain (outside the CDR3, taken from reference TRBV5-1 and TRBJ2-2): KAGVTQTPRYLIKTRGQQVTLSCSPISGHRSVSWYQQTPGQGLQFLFEYFSETQRNKGNFPGRFSGRQFSNSRSEMNVSTLELGDSALYLCASSHGHSTGELFFGEGSRLTVL.

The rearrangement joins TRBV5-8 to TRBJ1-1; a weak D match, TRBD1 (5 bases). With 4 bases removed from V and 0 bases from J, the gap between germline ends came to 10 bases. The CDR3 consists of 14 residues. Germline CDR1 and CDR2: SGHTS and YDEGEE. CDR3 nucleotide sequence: TGTGCCAGCAGCCGTATGACAGTGAACACTGAAGCTTTCTTT. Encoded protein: CASSRMTVNTEAFF. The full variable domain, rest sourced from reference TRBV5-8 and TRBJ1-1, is EAGVTQSPTHLIKTRGQQATLRCSPISGHTSVYWYQQALGLGLQFLLWYDEGEERNRGNFPPRFSGRQFPNYSSELNVNALELEDSALYLCASSRMTVNTEAFFGQGTRLTVV.

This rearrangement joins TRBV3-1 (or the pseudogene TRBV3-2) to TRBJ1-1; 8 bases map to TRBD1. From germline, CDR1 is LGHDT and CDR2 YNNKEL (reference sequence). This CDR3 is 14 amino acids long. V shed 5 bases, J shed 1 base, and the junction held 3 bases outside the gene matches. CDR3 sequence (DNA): TGTGCCAGCAGCACACAGGGGGAGAACACTGAAGCTTTCTTT. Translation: CASSTQGENTEAFF.

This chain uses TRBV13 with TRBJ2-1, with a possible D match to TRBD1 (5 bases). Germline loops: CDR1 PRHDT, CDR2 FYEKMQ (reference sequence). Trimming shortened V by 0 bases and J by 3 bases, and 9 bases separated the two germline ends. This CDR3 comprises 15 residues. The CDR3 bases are TGTGCCAGCAGCTTAGGAGGGGCAGGCTACAATGAGCAGTTCTTC. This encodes CASSLGGAGYNEQFF.

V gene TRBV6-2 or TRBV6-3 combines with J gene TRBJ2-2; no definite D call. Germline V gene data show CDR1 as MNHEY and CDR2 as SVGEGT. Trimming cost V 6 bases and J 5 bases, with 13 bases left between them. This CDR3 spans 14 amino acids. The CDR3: CASSLNLGTGELFF. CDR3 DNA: TGTGCCAGCAGCCTAAATCTGGGGACCGGGGAGCTGTTTTTT.

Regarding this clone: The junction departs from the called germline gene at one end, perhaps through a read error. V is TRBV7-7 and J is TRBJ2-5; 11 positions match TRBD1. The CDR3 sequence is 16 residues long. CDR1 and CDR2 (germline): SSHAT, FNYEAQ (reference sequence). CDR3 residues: CASIPGGGQGGETQYF. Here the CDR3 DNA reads TGTGCTAGCATCCCTGGTGGGGGACAGGGGGGCGAGACCCAGTACTTC.

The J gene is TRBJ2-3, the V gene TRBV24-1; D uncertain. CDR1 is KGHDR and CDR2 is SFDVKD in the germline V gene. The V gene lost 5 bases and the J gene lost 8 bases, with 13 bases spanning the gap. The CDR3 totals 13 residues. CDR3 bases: TGTGCCACCAGTGTCTCAGGTGGTGGTACGCAGTATTTT. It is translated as CATSVSGGGTQYF.

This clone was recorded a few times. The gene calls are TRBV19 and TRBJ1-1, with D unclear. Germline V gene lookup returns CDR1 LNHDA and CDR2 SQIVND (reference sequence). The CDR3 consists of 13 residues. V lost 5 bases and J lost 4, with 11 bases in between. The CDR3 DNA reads TGTGCCAGTAGTGGACGATTGGTCACTGAAGCTTTCTTT. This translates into CASSGRLVTEAFF.

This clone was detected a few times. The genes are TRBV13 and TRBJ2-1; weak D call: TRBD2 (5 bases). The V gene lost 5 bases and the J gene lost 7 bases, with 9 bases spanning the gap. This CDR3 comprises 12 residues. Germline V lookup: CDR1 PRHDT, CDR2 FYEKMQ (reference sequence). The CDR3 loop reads CASSLWRNEQFF. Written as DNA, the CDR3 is TGTGCCAGCAGCCTCTGGAGGAATGAGCAGTTCTTC.

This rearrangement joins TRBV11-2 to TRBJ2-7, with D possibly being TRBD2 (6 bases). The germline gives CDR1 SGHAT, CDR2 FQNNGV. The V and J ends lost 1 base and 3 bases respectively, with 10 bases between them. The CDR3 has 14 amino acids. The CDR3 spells CASSLAGEIYEQYF. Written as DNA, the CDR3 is TGTGCCAGCAGCTTAGCGGGAGAAATCTACGAGCAGTACTTC.

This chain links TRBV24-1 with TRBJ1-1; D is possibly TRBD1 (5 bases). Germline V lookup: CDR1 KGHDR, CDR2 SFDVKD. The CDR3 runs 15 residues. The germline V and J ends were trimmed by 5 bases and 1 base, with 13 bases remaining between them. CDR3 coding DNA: TGTGCCACCAGTGCTTCCCGGGGCAAGAACACTGAAGCTTTCTTT. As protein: CATSASRGKNTEAFF.

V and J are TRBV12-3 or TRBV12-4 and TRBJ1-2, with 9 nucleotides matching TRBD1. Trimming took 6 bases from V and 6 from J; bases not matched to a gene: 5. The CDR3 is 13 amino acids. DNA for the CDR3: TGTGCCAGCAGCCCGGGACAGGGAAATGGCTACACCTTC. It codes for CASSPGQGNGYTF.

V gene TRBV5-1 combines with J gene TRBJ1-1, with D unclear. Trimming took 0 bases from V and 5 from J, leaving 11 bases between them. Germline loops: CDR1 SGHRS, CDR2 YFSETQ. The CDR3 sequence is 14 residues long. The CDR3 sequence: CASSLGFRRTEAFF. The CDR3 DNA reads TGCGCCAGCAGCTTGGGCTTCCGGCGGACTGAAGCTTTCTTT.

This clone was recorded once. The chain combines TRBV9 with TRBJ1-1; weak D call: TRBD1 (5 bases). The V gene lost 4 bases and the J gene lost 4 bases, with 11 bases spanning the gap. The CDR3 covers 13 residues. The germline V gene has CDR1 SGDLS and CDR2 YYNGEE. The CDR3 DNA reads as TGTGCCAGCAGCTTCAGGGAAGCCACTGAAGCTTTCTTT. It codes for CASSFREATEAFF.

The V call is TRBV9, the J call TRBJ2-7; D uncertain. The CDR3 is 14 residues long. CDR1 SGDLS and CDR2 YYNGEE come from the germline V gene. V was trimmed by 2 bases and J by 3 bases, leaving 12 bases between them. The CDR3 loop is CASSVSWSNYEQYF. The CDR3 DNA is TGTGCCAGCAGCGTGTCCTGGAGTAACTACGAGCAGTACTTC. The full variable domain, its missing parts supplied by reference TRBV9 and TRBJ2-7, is DSGVTQTPKHLITATGQRVTLRCSPRSGDLSVYWYQQSLDQGLQFLIQYYNGEERAKGNILERFSAQQFPDLHSELNLSSLELGDSALYFCASSVSWSNYEQYFGPGTRLTVT.

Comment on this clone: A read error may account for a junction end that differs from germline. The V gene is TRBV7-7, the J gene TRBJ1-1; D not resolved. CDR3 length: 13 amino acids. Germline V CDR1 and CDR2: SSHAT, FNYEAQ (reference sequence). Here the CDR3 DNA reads TGTGCTAGCAGCTCCTCCCCTAACACTGAAGCTTTCTTT. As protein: CASSSSPNTEAFF.

The CDR3 spells CASSQDLRGRGEAEAFF. DNA of the CDR3: TGCGCCAGCAGCCAAGATCTCAGGGGACGGGGGGAAGCTGAAGCTTTCTTT. The V gene is TRBV4-3, the J gene TRBJ1-1; maybe TRBD1 (6 bases). The CDR3 covers 17 residues. CDR1 is LGHNA, CDR2 YSLEER, per germline. Trimming shortened V by 0 bases and J by 6 bases, and 20 bases separated the two germline ends.